The 8 T cell receptor beta chains presented below share a single source sample, sequenced in a study of quantifying T cell responses using KT2 cells. Study as a whole: RNA was reverse transcribed with TCR alpha and beta constant-region primers.

A single-stranded UMI oligo with SP2 sequence was ligated to cDNA 3' ends. The first PCR ran approximately 4 cycles with an equimolar RC1.1 and RC1.2 beta primer mix. Each CDR3 protein gets one entry after TCRdb re-called the UMI-ligation and nested PCR reads with MiXCR. The sample carries about 32,000 distinct CDR3 sequences, 7.3% recorded once. Input material: PBMCs spiked with cells of the T cell clone KT2. The receptors shown here come from a human donor.

This clonotype was counted many times. The chain is built from TRBV12-3 or TRBV12-4 and TRBJ1-5; D ambiguous. Trimming removed 5 bases at V and 4 bases at J, with 9 bases between. This CDR3 is built from 13 residues. CDR3 protein: CASSVQRNQPQHF. The CDR3 DNA reads TGTGCCAGCAGTGTCCAGCGGAATCAGCCCCAGCATTTT.

This clonotype appeared many times. The rearrangement uses TRBV19 and TRBJ1-5; D is ambiguous. The CDR3 is 13 amino acids. Germline CDR1 and CDR2: LNHDA and SQIVND (reference sequence). Trimming took 5 bases from V and 2 from J, leaving 7 bases between them. CDR3 in DNA: TGTGCCAGTAGTTCGGCAGGCAATCAGCCCCAGCATTTT. Its protein product is CASSSAGNQPQHF.

The table lists this clonotype with many counts. The chain uses TRBV11-2 and TRBJ2-1; D is uncertain. The CDR3 loop spans 14 amino acids. Per the germline V gene, CDR1 is SGHAT and CDR2 is FQNNGV. The ends were cut back, 0 bases at V and 12 bases at J, with 15 bases in the middle. The CDR3 coding sequence is TGTGCCAGCAGCTTAGATAGGGTCGGCGACGGGCAGTTCTTC. Amino acids: CASSLDRVGDGQFF.

The sample holds a few counts of this clonotype. The chain uses TRBV28 and TRBJ2-5; maybe TRBD1 (6 bases). Germline loops: CDR1 MDHEN, CDR2 SYDVKM. Trimming cost V 3 bases and J 7 bases, with 21 bases left between them. The CDR3 runs 16 residues. The CDR3 loop is CASSFSGAHRFGTQYF. The CDR3 nucleotides are TGTGCCAGCAGTTTTTCAGGGGCGCACCGGTTCGGGACCCAGTACTTC.

This clonotype was counted between two and nine times. This chain links TRBV6-5 with TRBJ2-1; 10 bases fit TRBD2. V was pared by 6 bases and J by 2 bases, with 7 bases of the junction left unmatched. This CDR3 has 16 residues. Germline V gene lookup returns CDR1 MNHEY and CDR2 SVGAGI. The CDR3 nucleotides are TGTGCCAGCAGCTGGTCTAGCGGGGGAACCTACAATGAGCAGTTCTTC. It is translated as CASSWSSGGTYNEQFF.

Regarding this clonotype: This may come from a read error, since a much larger clone is one base off. The CDR3 DNA sequence: TGCAGTGCTCCTGGGGCAGGGGTCCGCACCACTGAAGCTTTCTTT. Protein product: CSAPGAGVRTTEAFF. This chain connects TRBV20-1 to TRBJ1-1, with D possibly being TRBD1 (6 bases). The CDR3 runs 15 residues. The V gene lost 5 bases and the J gene lost 4 bases, with 20 bases spanning the gap. CDR1 DFQATT and CDR2 SNEGSKA come from the germline V gene (reference sequence).

V usage is TRBV2 and J usage is TRBJ1-6; no firm D call. Trimming took 5 bases from V and 7 from J, leaving 12 bases between them. This CDR3 comprises 14 residues. Germline V gene data show CDR1 as SNHLY and CDR2 as FYNNEI. CDR3: CASSLKSTNSPLHF. For the CDR3, the DNA is TGTGCCAGCAGTTTGAAGAGCACGAATTCACCCCTCCACTTT.

The chain's CDR3 is CASSLEGQGLNTEAFF. The CDR3, as DNA: TGTGCCAGCAGCTTAGAGGGACAGGGTTTGAACACTGAAGCTTTCTTT. This rearrangement joins TRBV7-8 to TRBJ1-1, with 9 bases identical to TRBD1. The CDR3 runs 16 residues. Germline V gene data show CDR1 as SGHVS and CDR2 as FQNEAQ. The ends lost 1 base at V and 0 bases at J; junction bases unmatched: 3. Full variable domain (outside the CDR3, taken from reference TRBV7-8 and TRBJ1-1): GAGVSQSPRYKVAKRGQDVALRCDPISGHVSLFWYQQALGQGPEFLTYFQNEAQLDKSGLPSDRFFAERPEGSVSTLKIQRTQQEDSAVYLCASSLEGQGLNTEAFFGQGTRLTVV.